Listed here are 9 T cell receptor beta chains from one sample, sequenced in a study of blood T cell repertoires in COVID-19. Method: immunoSEQ multiplex PCR; TCRdb's copy keeps in-frame clones and lacks some. The profile shows around 320,000 clones, 90% of them singletons. Input material: PBMCs or T cells enriched from blood (not recorded which). The source of these receptors is a woman aged 18-29 years with acute COVID-19.

The chain joins TRBV28 to TRBJ2-7, with TRBD2 as a possible D gene (6 bases). The germline V gene has CDR1 MDHEN and CDR2 SYDVKM. The CDR3 runs 16 residues. The ends were cut back, 5 bases at V and 5 bases at J, with 22 bases in the middle. The CDR3 is CASSAGLGGGVHEQYF. For the CDR3, the DNA is TGTGCCAGCAGTGCGGGGCTAGGAGGCGGGGTCCACGAGCAGTACTTC. Full variable domain (missing parts from reference TRBV28 and TRBJ2-7): DVKVTQSSRYLVKRTGEKVFLECVQDMDHENMFWYRQDPGLGLRLIYFSYDVKMKEKGDIPEGYSVSREKKERFSLILESASTNQTSMYLCASSAGLGGGVHEQYFGPGTRLTVT.

The chain joins TRBV19 to TRBJ1-5; TRBD1 agrees at 8 bases. The J segment lost 4 bases and the V segment lost 3 bases, leaving 8 bases of the junction unmatched. The CDR3 totals 16 residues. The germline V gene encodes CDR1 LNHDA and CDR2 SQIVND (reference sequence). The CDR3 DNA sequence: TGTGCCAGTAGTATCCATAAAGACAGGGGAAATCAGCCCCAGCATTTT. Its protein product is CASSIHKDRGNQPQHF.

The CDR3 here is CASSIADTQYF. CDR3 nucleotide sequence: TGTGCCAGTAGTATCGCAGATACGCAGTATTTT. The J gene is TRBJ2-3, the V gene TRBV19; D not certain. The V end was cut by 3 bases, the J end by 4 bases, with 2 bases between. From germline, CDR1 is LNHDA and CDR2 SQIVND (reference sequence). The CDR3 covers 11 residues.

The chain couples TRBV9 to TRBJ1-2, with D possibly TRBD1 on 5 matching bases. The CDR3 has 15 residues. The germline V gene has CDR1 SGDLS and CDR2 YYNGEE. Trimming left V 0 bases short and J 0 bases short, with 9 bases between. The CDR3 here is CASSVGEGPNYGYTF. The DNA for the CDR3 is TGTGCCAGCAGCGTAGGGGAGGGGCCTAACTATGGCTACACCTTC.

The chain carries TRBV11-3 and TRBJ1-2; D perhaps matches TRBD1 (5 bases). In germline, CDR1 is SGHNT, CDR2 YENEEA. The length of the CDR3 is 13 residues. Trimming pared 1 base from V and 8 bases from J, leaving 11 bases between. The chain's CDR3 is CASSLGRGLGYTF. The CDR3 DNA reads TGTGCCAGCAGCTTAGGAAGGGGTTTAGGCTACACCTTC.

The chain has TRBV30 and TRBJ1-1; a possible D gene is TRBD1 (5 bases). The V gene's germline CDR1 is GTSNPN and CDR2 SVGIG (reference sequence). The CDR3 extends over 14 amino acids. Between the trimmed V and J ends, which lost 2 bases and 4 bases, there was a span of 14 bases. CDR3 DNA sequence: TGTGCCTGGAGTTTAGGGGCGGGGGTCACTGAAGCTTTCTTT. Amino acid sequence: CAWSLGAGVTEAFF.

The chain joins TRBV30 to TRBJ2-1, with D unclear. Germline lookup yields CDR1 GTSNPN and CDR2 SVGIG (reference sequence). The CDR3 extends over 13 amino acids. V was clipped by 0 bases and J by 4 bases, with 7 bases between them. The CDR3 here is CAWSVSDYNEQFF. CDR3 bases: TGTGCCTGGAGTGTATCAGATTACAATGAGCAGTTCTTC.

The J gene is TRBJ1-2, the V gene TRBV5-4; the D gene is possibly TRBD1 (6 bases). The V end lost 0 bases, the J end lost 7 bases, and 10 bases lay between the germline ends. Germline loops: CDR1 SGHNT, CDR2 YYREEE (reference sequence). This CDR3 is 13 amino acids long. Here the CDR3 DNA reads TGTGCCAGCAGCTTGGAACAGGGTTCTGGCTACACCTTC. It specifies CASSLEQGSGYTF.

V and J are TRBV7-9 and TRBJ2-7; tentatively, D is TRBD1 (5 bases). Germline V gene lookup returns CDR1 SEHNR and CDR2 FQNEAQ (reference sequence). The V end was cut by 3 bases, the J end by 3 bases, with 9 bases between. The CDR3 has 13 residues. This chain's CDR3 is CASSFQGLYEQYF. In DNA, the CDR3 is TGTGCCAGCAGCTTCCAGGGCCTCTACGAGCAGTACTTC. The full variable domain, its missing parts supplied by reference TRBV7-9 and TRBJ2-7, is DTGVSQNPRHKITKRGQNVTFRCDPISEHNRLYWYRQTLGQGPEFLTYFQNEAQLEKSRLLSDRFSAERPKGSFSTLEIQRTEQGDSAMYLCASSFQGLYEQYFGPGTRLTVT.